Below, one TCR beta chain is given with its context. This receptor's antigen is unknown. Per-base quality was not reported, and no clone a single base away is much larger than it. The receptor library was made with 5' RACE. The run used an Illumina MiSeq. TCRdb applied fastp at Q25 and MiXCR to the public reads, then kept only in-frame beta chains. When rows share a CDR3 protein, they turn into one entry using the most common DNA and genes. This sample gives about 96,000 distinct CDR3 sequences in total; under 20% of them show up just once. Together, the top ten hold approximately 6% of the sample. The data derive from a study of T cells of healthy individuals (dated by TCRdb to the late 2010s). There are 13 amino acids in the CDR3, from cysteine to phenylalanine inclusive. Left in the record is the CDR3 DNA by itself, 39 bases read in frame from the first base. Reading the germline V gene gives CDR1 LGHNA and CDR2 YSLEER. Cut back by 4 bases and 1 base, the V and J ends lie 7 bases apart.

The origin of this receptor is a human donor in good health. Rearrangement joined TRBV4-3 to TRBJ1-1; no D gene is confidently identified. CDR3 reads: CASSPWENTEAFF. At the DNA level, the sequence is TGCGCCAGCAGCCCGTGGGAGAACACTGAAGCTTTCTTT.